The 21 T cell receptor beta chains presented below share a single source sample, sequenced in a study of lymphopenia after photon versus proton radiotherapy. Here immunoSEQ multiplex PCR was the method, and the copy in TCRdb shows in-frame clones only, minus some. This sample has some 70,000 clones, with about nine tenths found just once. The sequencing here drew on peripheral blood, taken from a patient treated with proton-based radiotherapy. These receptors came from a man aged 80 or over with esophageal cancer.

The chain combines TRBV7-7 with TRBJ2-7; D unresolved. Trimming shortened V by 2 bases and J by 0 bases, and 5 bases separated the two germline ends. CDR1 is SSHAT, CDR2 FNYEAQ, per germline (reference sequence). This CDR3 has 13 residues. CDR3 sequence: CASSLSGSYEQYF. CDR3 bases: TGTGCCAGCAGCTTATCGGGCTCCTACGAGCAGTACTTC.

This clone is a singleton in its sample. The chain combines TRBV21-1 with TRBJ2-1; whether TRBD2, the table's D call, matches the DNA was not checked. TRBV21-1 is a recognized pseudogene. This CDR3 comprises 16 residues. This chain's CDR3 is CASSYSGGASYNEQFF. In DNA, the CDR3 is TGTGCCAGCAGCTATAGCGGGGGGGCTTCCTACAATGAGCAGTTCTTC.

This chain's CDR3 is CASSSSLDDTQYF. CDR3 nucleotides: TGTGCCAGCAGTTCCTCCCTGGACGATACGCAGTATTTT. The chain couples TRBV7-2 to TRBJ2-3; D remains ambiguous. Looked up from germline, CDR1 is SGHTA and CDR2 is FQGNSA. Between the trimmed V and J ends, which lost 6 bases and 6 bases, there was a span of 13 bases. The CDR3 contains 13 residues.

The V call is TRBV29-1, the J call TRBJ1-2, with TRBD1 matching 7 bases. The CDR3 spans 14 residues. Germline V lookup: CDR1 SQVTM, CDR2 ANQGSEA. Trimming at V came to 0 bases and at J to 2 bases, leaving 3 bases not matched to a gene. In DNA, the CDR3 is TGCAGCGTTGAAGAGTGGGACAGAAACTATGGCTACACCTTC. It specifies CSVEEWDRNYGYTF.

This clone was detected once. This rearrangement joins TRBV11-2 to TRBJ1-1; 7 positions agree with TRBD1. The CDR3 spans 14 residues. V gave up 5 bases and J gave up 4 bases; unmatched junction bases: 7. From germline, CDR1 is SGHAT and CDR2 FQNNGV. The CDR3 reads CASSPLTGTTEAFF. The CDR3 DNA reads TGTGCCAGCAGCCCCCTGACAGGGACCACTGAAGCTTTCTTT.

In this sample, this clone turned up once. This chain links TRBV4-3 with TRBJ1-2; 7 bases are shared with TRBD1. V dropped 1 base and J dropped 2; count of bases not matched to a gene: 4. The CDR3 covers 15 residues. The V gene's germline CDR1 is LGHNA and CDR2 YSLEER. The CDR3 here is CASSQVGTVNYGYTF. The CDR3, as DNA: TGCGCCAGCAGCCAAGTCGGGACAGTGAACTATGGCTACACCTTC.

This chain links TRBV30 with TRBJ2-7; the D is unclear. This CDR3 is built from 15 residues. Germline CDR1 is GTSNPN and CDR2 is SVGIG (reference sequence). Trimming removed 3 bases at V and 0 bases at J, with 15 bases between. This CDR3 is CAWSVRPDNSYEQYF. CDR3 nucleotides: TGTGCCTGGAGCGTTCGGCCAGACAACTCCTACGAGCAGTACTTC.

The table lists this clone with a few counts. The J gene is TRBJ1-2, the V gene TRBV28, with D perhaps matching TRBD1 (5 bases). Between the trimmed V and J ends, which lost 6 bases and 1 base, there was a span of 9 bases. Germline lookup yields CDR1 MDHEN and CDR2 SYDVKM. The CDR3 loop spans 13 amino acids. CDR3 nucleotide sequence: TGTGCCAGCAGACTAGACAGTAACTATGGCTACACCTTC. Translation: CASRLDSNYGYTF.

The V call is TRBV7-8, the J call TRBJ2-1, with 11 bases identical to TRBD2. Germline CDR1 is SGHVS and CDR2 is FQNEAQ. The CDR3 spans 15 residues. J was trimmed by 15 bases and V by 1 base; bases with no gene match: 11. CDR3 loop: CASSLVTSGSLGRFF. Here the CDR3 DNA reads TGTGCCAGCAGCTTAGTTACTAGCGGGAGCCTGGGGCGGTTCTTC.

This clone was recorded only once. V and J are TRBV18 and TRBJ2-1; 8 bases align to TRBD1. Germline-derived CDR1 and CDR2 are KGHSH and LQKENI. This CDR3 comprises 14 residues. The trim removed 4 bases at V and 5 bases at J, leaving 4 bases unmatched. In DNA form, the CDR3 reads TGTGCCAGCTCACTGGACAGGGTTGACAATGAGCAGTTCTTC. Translation: CASSLDRVDNEQFF.

CDR3 DNA sequence: TGTGCCAGTACCCCGAGAGGGACTTGGGGGTCCTACGAGCAGTACTTC. Its protein is CASTPRGTWGSYEQYF. This chain joins TRBV19 and TRBJ2-7, with D tentatively TRBD2 (6 bases). V gave up 7 bases and J gave up 1 base, with 20 bases separating them. The germline V gene has CDR1 LNHDA and CDR2 SQIVND (reference sequence). This CDR3 is 16 amino acids long.

The chain carries TRBV11-2 and TRBJ1-1; maybe TRBD1 (5 bases). Germline CDR1 reads SGHAT; CDR2 reads FQNNGV. Trimming pared 4 bases from V and 1 base from J, leaving 16 bases between. The CDR3 runs to 16 residues. CDR3 nucleotide sequence: TGTGCCAGCAGCTCCCAGGGTACATGGTGGAACACTGAAGCTTTCTTT. Translation gives CASSSQGTWWNTEAFF.

The chain couples TRBV5-8 to TRBJ2-6; weak D call: TRBD1 (5 bases). The length of the CDR3 is 14 residues. Germline-derived CDR1 and CDR2 are SGHTS and YDEGEE. V lost 7 bases and J lost 4, with 12 bases in between. In DNA form, the CDR3 reads TGTGCCAGCTTAAAAGGGGTCGGGGCCAACGTCCTGACTTTC. Its protein product is CASLKGVGANVLTF.

V usage is TRBV5-1 and J usage is TRBJ2-3, with a tentative D call TRBD1 (5 bases). The CDR3 consists of 15 residues. Deletions cut 3 bases from V and 4 bases from J, with 15 bases between. In germline, CDR1 is SGHRS, CDR2 YFSETQ. CDR3 sequence: CASSSSGWGPDTQYF. The CDR3 coding sequence is TGCGCCAGCAGCTCGTCAGGGTGGGGCCCAGATACGCAGTATTTT.

The chain is built from TRBV7-9 and TRBJ1-6; D gene ambiguous. Per the germline V gene, CDR1 is SEHNR and CDR2 is FQNEAQ (reference sequence). The CDR3 has 16 amino acids. V was trimmed by 6 bases and J by 0 bases, leaving 12 bases between them. The CDR3 region has the DNA TGTGCCAGCAGGGGTGGACTTAGCTCCTATAATTCACCCCTCCACTTT. Translating gives CASRGGLSSYNSPLHF.

This chain connects TRBV19 to TRBJ1-5; 11 positions match TRBD1. In germline, CDR1 is LNHDA, CDR2 SQIVND (reference sequence). CDR3 length: 17 amino acids. Trimming removed 6 bases from V and 3 bases from J; junction bases left unmatched: 10. CDR3 coding DNA: TGTGCCAGTAGGAAGAGACTGGGACAGGGGGACAATCAGCCCCAGCATTTT. Translation gives CASRKRLGQGDNQPQHF.

The chain carries TRBV2 and TRBJ1-1, with D possibly matching TRBD1 (5 bases). The length of the CDR3 is 16 residues. Trimming removed 5 bases from V and 1 base from J, with 17 bases in between. Germline loops: CDR1 SNHLY, CDR2 FYNNEI. The CDR3 loop is CASSRPRDPPNTEAFF. CDR3 sequence (DNA): TGTGCCAGCAGTCGCCCCCGGGACCCCCCGAACACTGAAGCTTTCTTT. The full variable domain, completed using reference TRBV2 and TRBJ1-1, is EPEVTQTPSHQVTQMGQEVILRCVPISNHLYFYWYRQILGQKVEFLVSFYNNEISEKSEIFDDQFSVERPDGSNFTLKIRSTKLEDSAMYFCASSRPRDPPNTEAFFGQGTRLTVV.

The chain links TRBV29-1 to TRBJ1-2; perhaps TRBD1 as D (6 bases). Between the trimmed V and J ends, which lost 6 bases and 7 bases, there was a span of 18 bases. The CDR3 loop spans 13 amino acids. The germline CDR1 and CDR2 sequences are SQVTM and ANQGSEA. This CDR3 reads CSVPPGGMGGYTF. The CDR3 nucleotides read TGCAGCGTCCCCCCCGGGGGCATGGGTGGCTACACCTTC.

V is TRBV28 and J is TRBJ2-7; D is undetermined. The germline V gene encodes CDR1 MDHEN and CDR2 SYDVKM. V lost 6 bases, J lost 4 bases, and 13 bases lay in between. The length of the CDR3 is 13 residues. CDR3 sequence reads: CASRKSSNYEQYF. The CDR3 DNA follows: TGTGCCAGCAGGAAGAGTAGCAATTACGAGCAGTACTTC.

The chain employs TRBV14 and TRBJ2-1, with 9 bases fitting TRBD1. CDR1 and CDR2 from the germline V gene are SGHDN and FVKESK. With 3 bases clipped from V and 3 bases from J, the junction kept 6 bases outside the gene matches. The CDR3 spans 16 residues. The CDR3 DNA sequence: TGTGCCAGCAGCCATAGGGACAGGGCTTTCTACAATGAGCAGTTCTTC. It is translated as CASSHRDRAFYNEQFF.

The gene calls are TRBV4-3 and TRBJ2-2, with D possibly matching TRBD2 (6 bases). Per germline, CDR1 LGHNA and CDR2 YSLEER. V was shortened by 0 bases and J by 6 bases, with 14 bases between the two germline ends. CDR3 length equals 16 residues. As DNA, the CDR3 is TGCGCCAGCAGCCAAGATCGGGGGAGGCCGTCCGGGGAGCTGTTTTTT. Translating it yields CASSQDRGRPSGELFF.